This TCR beta chain stems from a study of blood T cell repertoires in COVID-19. Data came from immunoSEQ multiplex PCR; TCRdb stores just in-frame clones and leaves some out. The sample holds 280,000 or so clones, 70% to 90% seen once. From germline, CDR1 is ENHRY and CDR2 SYGVKD. This CDR3 comprises 12 residues. The V end was cut by 8 bases, the J end by 4 bases, with 11 bases between. V is TRBV10-3 and J is TRBJ1-1; D might be TRBD1 (6 bases). The clonotype originates from a young woman who had recovered from COVID-19. What was sequenced was peripheral blood. CDR3 protein: CAILSGATEAFF. The DNA of the CDR3 is TGTGCCATCCTTTCAGGGGCCACTGAAGCTTTCTTT.